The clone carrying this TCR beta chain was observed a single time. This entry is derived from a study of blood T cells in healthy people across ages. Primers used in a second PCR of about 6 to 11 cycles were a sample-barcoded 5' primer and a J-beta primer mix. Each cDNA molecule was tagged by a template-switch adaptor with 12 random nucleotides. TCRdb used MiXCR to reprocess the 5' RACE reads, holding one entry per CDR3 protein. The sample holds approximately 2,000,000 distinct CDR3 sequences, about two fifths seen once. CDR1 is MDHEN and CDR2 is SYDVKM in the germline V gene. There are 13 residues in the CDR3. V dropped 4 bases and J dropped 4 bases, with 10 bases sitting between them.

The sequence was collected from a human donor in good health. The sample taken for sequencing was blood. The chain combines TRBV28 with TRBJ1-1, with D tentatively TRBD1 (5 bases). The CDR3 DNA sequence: TGTGCCAGCAGTTGGGGGACCTTCACTGAAGCTTTCTTT. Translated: CASSWGTFTEAFF.